This is a list of T cell receptor beta chains from one sample in a study of cytomegalovirus exposure and HLA in healthy donors. Repertoires were generated with immunoSEQ multiplex PCR, while TCRdb's copy carries only in-frame clones and drops some. Of about 95,000 clones listed, about four fifths were seen once; the top ten hold about 3.4%. Source material: PBMCs. Receptors were obtained from a man younger than 45 in good health and CMV-seropositive. Each CDR3 is given with its conserved first and last residue. A D gene is named only where the DNA matches it firmly. Some rows mark clone size as missing; the rest say once, few, many or name a class of expanded clone.

J: TRBJ2-5
D: -
size: -
V: TRBV10-2
DNA: TGCGCCAGCAGTGGCGGGGAGACCCAGTACTTC
CDR3: CASSGGETQYF

J: TRBJ1-3
D: TRBD1
size: -
V: TRBV27
DNA: TGTGCCAGCAGTTTTTCTGGACCCGGGACAGCCTCTGGAAACACCATATATTTT
CDR3: CASSFSGPGTASGNTIYF

J: TRBJ2-7
D: TRBD1
size: -
V: TRBV7-8
DNA: TGTGCCAGCAGCGCCGACCGACAGGGGTTGGCTTCCTACGAGCAGTACTTC
CDR3: CASSADRQGLASYEQYF

J: TRBJ2-7
D: TRBD1
size: -
V: TRBV5-1
DNA: TGCGCCAGCAGTCAGGGACAGGAGGCCTACGAGCAGTACTTC
CDR3: CASSQGQEAYEQYF

J: TRBJ1-2
D: -
size: once
V: TRBV28
DNA: TGTGCCAGCCTCCCGGGAGGTAACTATGGCTACACCTTC
CDR3: CASLPGGNYGYTF

J: TRBJ2-3
D: -
size: -
V: TRBV27
DNA: TGTGCCAGCAGTTCACAGGGCATTAGCACAGATACGCAGTATTTT
CDR3: CASSSQGISTDTQYF

J: TRBJ2-7
D: -
size: -
V: TRBV7-6
DNA: TGTGCCAGCAGCTTAGACAGCACCTACGAGCAGTACTTC
CDR3: CASSLDSTYEQYF

J: TRBJ2-7
D: -
size: -
V: TRBV27
DNA: TGTGCCAGCAGTGCCGGGACTTGGGACTACGAGCAGTACTTC
CDR3: CASSAGTWDYEQYF

J: TRBJ2-2
D: -
size: -
V: TRBV7-2
DNA: TGTGCCAGCAGACCCACAGGATCCGGCACCGGGGAGCTGTTTTTT
CDR3: CASRPTGSGTGELFF

J: TRBJ2-5
D: -
size: -
V: TRBV5-6
DNA: TGTGCCAGCAGCTTGGGGGGGCCCGCACAAGAGACCCAGTACTTC
CDR3: CASSLGGPAQETQYF

J: TRBJ1-1
D: TRBD1
size: -
V: TRBV29-1
DNA: TGCAGCGTTCCGAACGACAGGGGGCAGTACACTGAAGCTTTCTTT
CDR3: CSVPNDRGQYTEAFF

J: TRBJ1-4
D: TRBD1
size: -
V: TRBV30
DNA: TGTGCCTGGAGTGGCGTGGGACAGGGGGGTGAAAAACTGTTTTTT
CDR3: CAWSGVGQGGEKLFF

J: TRBJ1-4
D: -
size: -
V: TRBV14
DNA: TGTGCCAGCAGCCAAGAGGAGATAGGGGTTGGCGTCGGTGAAAAACTGTTTTTT
CDR3: CASSQEEIGVGVGEKLFF

J: TRBJ2-2
D: -
size: -
V: TRBV6-5
DNA: TGTGCCAGCACCGGGGGACTTAGGAACACCGGGGAGCTGTTTTTT
CDR3: CASTGGLRNTGELFF